The following is a T cell receptor beta chain sequence with its context. Its antigen is unidentified. This sample stems from a study of T cells in Graves' hyperthyroidism and ophthalmopathy. Study findings and constraints: Most thyroid-expanded clonotypes above 0.001 were also found in blood.

Authors of the study amplified TCR beta CDR3 regions from RNA transcripts. With the HTBI primer set, the TCR CDR3 went through a first round of RT-PCR. Each CDR3 protein is one row after TCRdb ran MiXCR on the multiplex PCR reads. The repertoire includes around 400,000 distinct CDR3 sequences, more than 15% of them detected once, and around 30% sits in the top ten. V was pared by 3 bases and J by 1 base, with 4 bases of the junction left unmatched. The CDR3 runs 16 residues. Clinicians diagnosed patients from clinical symptoms, serum thyroxine and TRAb, thyroid ultrasound and orbital computed tomography. Predating any ophthalmopathy symptoms, the blood sample was taken at first hyperthyroidism diagnosis.

The specimen sequenced was blood. The J gene is TRBJ1-1, the V gene TRBV12-3 or TRBV12-4; 11 positions match TRBD1. The receptor's source is a woman between 18 and 29 years old with Graves' hyperthyroidism that later progressed to Graves' ophthalmopathy. CDR3 DNA: TGTGCCAGCAGTTTTGTGGGACAGGGGGAGAACACTGAAGCTTTCTTT. This gives the protein CASSFVGQGENTEAFF.